Listed below are T cell receptor beta chains from one sample, sequenced in a study of T cell repertoires in cytomegalovirus infection. TCRdb redid the calling of the reads with MiXCR, one entry per CDR3 protein. Of 200,000 or so distinct CDR3 sequences in the sample, roughly 19% were seen once. The sample was PBMCs. The origin of the receptors is a human donor in good health (CMV status not recorded). Some clones in this sample may be carry-over from other donors' samples. Both conserved end residues are part of each CDR3. A D gene is named only where the DNA matches it firmly. A clone size is listed for some rows: how often the clone was seen (once, few, many), or a class if it is expanded.

>few|TRBV29-1|TRBD1|TRBJ2-1
CSVEASRGLEQFF
TGCAGCGTTGAAGCTTCCAGGGGGCTTGAGCAGTTCTTC
>many|TRBV7-9|NA|TRBJ1-2
CAGREGPSRGYTF
TGTGCCGGACGGGAAGGCCCGTCTCGAGGCTACACCTTC
>few|TRBV30|NA|TRBJ1-1
CAWTTGFDTEAFF
TGTGCCTGGACCACAGGGTTTGACACTGAAGCTTTCTTT
>many|TRBV7-9|TRBD2|TRBJ2-1
CASTGRGSSYNEQFF
TGTGCCAGCACCGGGAGGGGCAGCTCCTACAATGAGCAGTTCTTC
>NA|TRBV19|NA|TRBJ1-4
CASRDGRPNEKLFF
TGTGCCAGCCGGGACGGCAGACCTAATGAAAAACTGTTTTTT
>few|TRBV27|NA|TRBJ1-1
CASRDTVRGEAFF
TGTGCCAGTCGGGACACAGTCCGGGGTGAAGCTTTCTTT
>few|TRBV4-1|NA|TRBJ1-5
CASSQEVAGGLSNQPQHF
TGCGCCAGCAGCCAAGAGGTAGCCGGGGGCTTGAGCAATCAGCCCCAGCATTTT
>many|TRBV7-2|TRBD2|TRBJ2-5
CASSLDGGRAETQYF
TGTGCCAGCAGCTTAGATGGCGGGAGGGCAGAGACCCAGTACTTC
>NA|TRBV15|NA|TRBJ2-5
CATSRWGQYQETQYF
TGTGCCACCAGCAGATGGGGGCAGTACCAAGAGACCCAGTACTTC
>NA|TRBV19|NA|TRBJ2-7
CASSIGSRGPYEQYF
TGTGCCAGTAGTATAGGGTCCAGGGGACCCTACGAGCAGTACTTC
>few|TRBV20-1|NA|TRBJ1-5
CSASHGSYSNQPQHF
TGCAGTGCTTCTCATGGGAGTTATAGCAATCAGCCCCAGCATTTT
>once|TRBV19|NA|TRBJ2-3
CASSIEGDTQYF
TGTGCCAGTAGTATAGAGGGAGATACGCAGTATTTT
>few|TRBV5-6|TRBD2|TRBJ2-7
CASSFFSLAGEYEQYF
TGTGCCAGCAGCTTCTTCTCACTAGCGGGAGAATACGAGCAGTACTTC
>few|TRBV2|TRBD2|TRBJ2-5
CASSRLRTSGGAEVQETQYF
TGTGCCAGCAGTCGACTAAGGACTAGCGGGGGGGCCGAGGTGCAAGAGACCCAGTACTTC
>many|TRBV7-9|NA|TRBJ2-3
CASSSRGGRAHTDTQYF
TGTGCCAGCAGCTCCCGTGGGGGCAGGGCACACACAGATACGCAGTATTTT
>NA|TRBV29-1|NA|TRBJ2-1
CSYSLDRPTGQFF
TGCAGCTATTCTCTCGACAGGCCAACAGGGCAGTTCTTC
>few|TRBV7-8|NA|TRBJ1-4
CASSLGTATNEKLFF
TGTGCCAGCAGCTTAGGGACAGCAACTAATGAAAAACTGTTTTTT
>few|TRBV27|TRBD2|TRBJ2-1
CASSPTRSGTGYNEQFF
TGTGCCAGCAGTCCAACCCGCAGCGGGACGGGCTACAATGAGCAGTTCTTC
>few|TRBV7-2|TRBD1|TRBJ1-2
CASSLVGGQGLDYGYTF
TGTGCCAGCAGCTTAGTGGGAGGACAGGGGTTGGACTATGGCTACACCTTC
>few|TRBV6-5|NA|TRBJ2-5
CATDGLWETQYF
TGTGCCACAGATGGACTCTGGGAGACCCAGTACTTC
>many|TRBV15|NA|TRBJ2-7
CATSSGQLGGEQYF
TGTGCCACCAGCAGCGGACAGTTGGGAGGCGAGCAGTACTTC
>NA|TRBV29-1|NA|TRBJ1-1
CSVVGGLVVNTEAFF
TGCAGCGTTGTCGGAGGGCTAGTGGTGAACACTGAAGCTTTCTTT
>NA|TRBV18|TRBD2|TRBJ2-3
CASSPPGKRGIDTQYF
TGTGCCAGCTCACCCCCCGGAAAGCGGGGAATAGATACGCAGTATTTT
>few|TRBV5-1|NA|TRBJ2-2
CASRKFGELFF
TGCGCCAGCAGGAAATTCGGGGAGCTGTTTTTT
>NA|TRBV6-6|NA|TRBJ1-5
CASSYAAQVSNQPQHF
TGTGCCAGCAGTTACGCGGCGCAGGTTAGCAATCAGCCCCAGCATTTT
>NA|TRBV5-1|NA|TRBJ1-5
CASSLDGTANQPQHF
TGCGCCAGCAGCTTGGACGGGACTGCCAATCAGCCCCAGCATTTT
>NA|TRBV2|NA|TRBJ2-7
CASDDSYEQYF
TGTGCCAGCGACGACTCCTACGAGCAGTACTTC
>many|TRBV5-4|NA|TRBJ2-5
CAISPPGRQETQYF
TGTGCCATCTCCCCCCCTGGGCGTCAAGAGACCCAGTACTTC
>many|TRBV6-6|TRBD1|TRBJ1-4
CASGTGEKLFF
TGTGCCAGCGGGACAGGGGAAAAACTGTTTTTT
>few|TRBV28|TRBD1|TRBJ2-4
CASSIRPGGPKNIQYF
TGTGCCAGCAGTATACGGCCAGGGGGCCCCAAAAACATTCAGTACTTC